This T cell receptor beta chain originates from a study of blood T cell repertoires in COVID-19. CDR3 length equals 16 residues. Repertoires were generated with immunoSEQ multiplex PCR, while TCRdb's copy carries only in-frame clones and drops some. Seen here are 400,000 to 550,000 clones, approximately 90% observed once, and the top ten hold approximately 4.5%. The specimen was peripheral blood. This sequence joins TRBV21-1 and TRBJ2-3; the table's D call of TRBD2 was not tested on the DNA. TRBV21-1 is a documented pseudogene. This clonotype was sampled from a woman aged 25 to 39 with acute or convalescent COVID-19. The CDR3 DNA sequence: TGTGCCAGCAGCAAAGTTTTAAGGGCCGGGGCAGATACGCAGTATTTT. It codes for CASSKVLRAGADTQYF.